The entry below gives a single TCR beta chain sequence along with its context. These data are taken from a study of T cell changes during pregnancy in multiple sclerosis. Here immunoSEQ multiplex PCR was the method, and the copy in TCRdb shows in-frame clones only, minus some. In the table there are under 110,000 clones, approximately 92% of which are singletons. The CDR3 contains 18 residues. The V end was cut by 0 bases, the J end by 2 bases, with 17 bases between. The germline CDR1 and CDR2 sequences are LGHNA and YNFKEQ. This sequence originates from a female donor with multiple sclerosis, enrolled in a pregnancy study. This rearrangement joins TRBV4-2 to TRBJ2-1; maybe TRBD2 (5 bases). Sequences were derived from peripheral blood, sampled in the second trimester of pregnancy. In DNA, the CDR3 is TGTGCCAGCAGCCAAGATCGGGGTTGGGGAGAGACCTACAATGAGCAGTTCTTC. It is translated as CASSQDRGWGETYNEQFF.